The 27 T cell receptor beta chains listed next were all sequenced from one sample in a study of blood T cell repertoires in COVID-19. TCRdb's table, derived via immunoSEQ multiplex PCR, lists solely in-frame clones and lacks some. There are approximately 300,000 clones in the sample; about 83% occur only once, and 1.5% to 2% lies in the top ten. Input material: peripheral blood. All receptors come from a woman aged 45-60 years with acute or convalescent COVID-19.

The genes are TRBV7-3 and TRBJ2-1; possibly TRBD2 for D (6 bases). With 2 bases removed from V and 10 bases from J, the gap between germline ends came to 18 bases. This CDR3 region has 15 residues. Germline CDR1 is SGHTA and CDR2 is FQGTGA. The CDR3 spells CASSLSGGIVGEQFF. CDR3 coding DNA: TGTGCCAGCAGCTTATCCGGCGGGATAGTAGGGGAGCAGTTCTTC.

The chain couples TRBV10-3 to TRBJ2-1; 8 bases align to TRBD2. Unmatched junction bases numbered 6, after V lost 10 bases and J lost 4 bases. The CDR3 is 13 residues long. CDR1 ENHRY and CDR2 SYGVKD come from the germline V gene. The CDR3 DNA is TGTGCCACCGGGGGGGCCGATTACAATGAGCAGTTCTTC. Residues: CATGGADYNEQFF.

The chain uses TRBV18 and TRBJ2-7, with D possibly matching TRBD2 (6 bases). Between the trimmed V and J ends, which lost 3 bases and 2 bases, there was a span of 14 bases. This CDR3 has 15 residues. The germline gives CDR1 KGHSH, CDR2 LQKENI. The CDR3 reads CASSPGTASTYEQYF. CDR3 DNA: TGTGCCAGCTCACCCGGGACTGCAAGCACCTACGAGCAGTACTTC.

This clone has only one observation. The chain joins TRBV5-1 to TRBJ2-1; TRBD2 matches 13 bases. CDR1 is SGHRS and CDR2 is YFSETQ in the germline V gene. V dropped 0 bases and J dropped 5; count of bases not matched to a gene: 14. The CDR3 contains 20 residues. This CDR3 is CASSLALGLAGRGTHNEQFF. In DNA form, the CDR3 reads TGCGCCAGCAGCTTGGCCTTGGGACTAGCGGGGAGGGGGACACACAATGAGCAGTTCTTC.

The rearrangement joins TRBV5-1 to TRBJ2-7; TRBD2 agrees at 7 bases. CDR1 is SGHRS, CDR2 YFSETQ, per germline. The CDR3 totals 15 residues. Trimming at V came to 4 bases and at J to 1 base, leaving 8 bases not matched to a gene. CDR3: CASSRIAGESYEQYF. In DNA form, the CDR3 reads TGCGCCAGCAGCAGGATTGCGGGAGAGTCCTACGAGCAGTACTTC.

The chain combines TRBV27 with TRBJ1-2, with TRBD1 matching over 7 bases. The CDR3 totals 13 residues. Unmatched junction bases numbered 4, after V lost 5 bases and J lost 4 bases. CDR1 MNHEY and CDR2 SMNVEV come from the germline V gene (reference sequence). The CDR3 reads CASSPRTGYGYTF. In DNA, the CDR3 is TGTGCCAGCAGTCCAAGGACAGGCTATGGCTACACCTTC.

This clone was seen once. The chain carries TRBV12-3 or TRBV12-4 and TRBJ2-5; TRBD2 might be the D (5 bases). Trimming shortened V by 7 bases and J by 5 bases, and 11 bases separated the two germline ends. CDR3 length: 12 residues. This chain's CDR3 is CASNRGGETQYF. CDR3 coding DNA: TGTGCCAGCAACCGCGGAGGCGAGACCCAGTACTTC.

The chain links TRBV5-1 to TRBJ1-4, with TRBD1 as a possible D gene (6 bases). The CDR3 runs 16 residues. V lost 4 bases and J lost 0, with 13 bases in between. Per the germline V gene, CDR1 is SGHRS and CDR2 is YFSETQ. The CDR3 protein is CASSPGDFTTNEKLFF. The CDR3 bases are TGCGCCAGCAGCCCAGGGGATTTCACAACTAATGAAAAACTGTTTTTT.

The J gene is TRBJ1-3, the V gene TRBV18; no definite D call. Germline V gene sequence: CDR1 KGHSH, CDR2 LQKENI. The CDR3 spans 14 residues. Trimming left V 3 bases short and J 3 bases short, with 9 bases between. The CDR3 spells CASSPRTGGNTIYF. CDR3 sequence (DNA): TGTGCCAGCTCACCCAGGACTGGTGGAAACACCATATATTTT.

The chain joins TRBV6-6 to TRBJ1-6; D remains ambiguous. This CDR3 is built from 13 residues. CDR1 MNHNY and CDR2 SVGAGI come from the germline V gene (reference sequence). Between the trimmed V and J ends, which lost 4 bases and 2 bases, there was a span of 3 bases. CDR3 protein: CASSSAYNSPLHF. DNA of the CDR3: TGTGCCAGCAGTTCTGCCTATAATTCACCCCTCCACTTT.

The chain carries TRBV28 and TRBJ2-7; perhaps TRBD1 as D (6 bases). Germline-derived CDR1 and CDR2 are MDHEN and SYDVKM. The CDR3 runs to 14 residues. Deletions cut 6 bases from V and 7 bases from J, with 19 bases between. Written as DNA, the CDR3 is TGTGCCAGCAGCCTCGATTGGGGGCTTGGGGAGCAGTACTTC. Translated: CASSLDWGLGEQYF.

The chain carries TRBV5-4 and TRBJ2-1, with 13 bases fitting TRBD2. Losses at the gene ends were 0 bases for V and 0 bases for J; bases not matched to a gene: 3. Germline assignment: CDR1 SGHNT and CDR2 YYREEE (reference sequence). The CDR3 is made up of 18 amino acids. The CDR3 DNA reads TGTGCCAGCAGCTTGGGGACTAGCGGGAGTACCTCCTACAATGAGCAGTTCTTC. Translating it yields CASSLGTSGSTSYNEQFF.

The rearrangement joins TRBV20-1 to TRBJ2-4, with a weak D call TRBD2 (6 bases). CDR1 and CDR2 (germline): DFQATT, SNEGSKA (reference sequence). The V gene lost 3 bases and the J gene lost 0 bases, with 9 bases spanning the gap. The CDR3 covers 14 residues. CDR3 amino acids: CSASGRLAKNIQYF. CDR3 coding DNA: TGCAGTGCTAGTGGGAGGTTAGCCAAAAACATTCAGTACTTC.

This chain connects TRBV7-3 to TRBJ2-3; 12 bases map to TRBD1. The CDR3 sequence is 22 residues long. Germline CDR1 SGHTA, CDR2 FQGTGA. Trimming removed 2 bases from V and 4 bases from J; junction bases left unmatched: 22. This CDR3 is CASSLEGLRDRGLLDSPDTQYF. DNA for the CDR3: TGTGCCAGCAGCTTAGAGGGCCTCAGGGACAGGGGGCTCCTGGACTCACCAGATACGCAGTATTTT.

This chain connects TRBV6-2 or TRBV6-3 to TRBJ2-1, with 7 bases lining up with TRBD1. The CDR3 extends over 13 amino acids. Germline CDR1 is MNHEY and CDR2 is SVGEGT. The junction had 7 bases not matched to a gene; V was cut back by 5 bases and J by 9 bases. CDR3 protein: CASSTQQGSEQFF. The CDR3 DNA reads as TGTGCCAGCAGTACTCAACAGGGGTCTGAGCAGTTCTTC.

The gene calls are TRBV9 and TRBJ2-6; D is uncertain. The CDR3 extends over 16 amino acids. Germline V CDR1 and CDR2: SGDLS, YYNGEE. V shed 3 bases and J shed 0 bases, with 10 bases lying between them. DNA of the CDR3: TGTGCCAGCAGCGCCGATGCGTTCTCTGGGGCCAACGTCCTGACTTTC. Translating it yields CASSADAFSGANVLTF.

The rearrangement uses TRBV6-6 and TRBJ1-2; 10 bases are shared with TRBD1. The CDR3 runs to 13 residues. In germline, CDR1 is MNHNY, CDR2 SVGAGI (reference sequence). The CDR3 protein is CALSGTGDYGYTF. For the CDR3, the DNA is TGTGCTCTTTCCGGGACAGGGGACTATGGCTACACCTTC.

The V and J genes are TRBV2 and TRBJ2-1, with TRBD2 matching over 14 bases. Germline CDR1 is SNHLY and CDR2 is FYNNEI. J gave up 2 bases and V 6 bases, and 12 bases lay outside the gene matches. This CDR3 comprises 19 residues. CDR3 nucleotides: TGTGCCAGCAGAGCGACTAGCGGGAGGGTCGGTCGTACCTACAATGAGCAGTTCTTC. The encoded protein is CASRATSGRVGRTYNEQFF.

V and J are TRBV7-2 and TRBJ2-5; D remains ambiguous. V was cut by 1 base and J by 1 base, with 7 bases left in between. The CDR3 spans 14 residues. CDR1 and CDR2 from the germline V gene are SGHTA and FQGNSA. CDR3 coding DNA: TGTGCCAGCAGCTTAGAACGGGTCCAAGAGACCCAGTACTTC. Residues: CASSLERVQETQYF.

The CDR3 region is CASTNSYNEQFF. The CDR3 DNA follows: TGTGCCAGCACCAACTCCTACAATGAGCAGTTCTTC. V and J are TRBV28 and TRBJ2-1; D gene uncertain. Germline-derived CDR1 and CDR2 are MDHEN and SYDVKM. Trimming removed 7 bases from V and 0 bases from J, with 4 bases in between. This CDR3 region has 12 residues. Combining the CDR3 with reference TRBV28 and TRBJ2-1 gives the whole variable domain DVKVTQSSRYLVKRTGEKVFLECVQDMDHENMFWYRQDPGLGLRLIYFSYDVKMKEKGDIPEGYSVSREKKERFSLILESASTNQTSMYLCASTNSYNEQFFGPGTRLTVL.

About this clone: In the same sample, other DNA sequences code for this CDR3. J is TRBJ1-1 and V is TRBV2, with TRBD1 as a possible D gene (5 bases). Deletions cut 4 bases from V and 1 base from J, with 10 bases between. The CDR3 sequence is 14 residues long. Germline V gene sequence: CDR1 SNHLY, CDR2 FYNNEI. The CDR3 is CASSGQGGNTEAFF. In DNA form, the CDR3 reads TGTGCCAGCAGTGGTCAGGGAGGGAACACTGAAGCTTTCTTT. The full variable domain, with the rest looked up from reference TRBV2 and TRBJ1-1, is EPEVTQTPSHQVTQMGQEVILRCVPISNHLYFYWYRQILGQKVEFLVSFYNNEISEKSEIFDDQFSVERPDGSNFTLKIRSTKLEDSAMYFCASSGQGGNTEAFFGQGTRLTVV.

V usage is TRBV29-1 and J usage is TRBJ2-1; tentatively, D is TRBD1 (5 bases). CDR1 SQVTM and CDR2 ANQGSEA come from the germline V gene. The CDR3 spans 12 residues. Trimming removed 8 bases from V and 9 bases from J, with 17 bases in between. The CDR3 spells CSLTGRKAEQFF. CDR3 in DNA: TGCAGCTTAACAGGAAGGAAAGCTGAGCAGTTCTTC.

The chain carries TRBV9 and TRBJ2-7; D uncertain. Trimming stripped 0 bases from V and 2 bases from J, with 9 bases between. This CDR3 contains 14 residues. The germline CDR1 and CDR2 sequences are SGDLS and YYNGEE. The CDR3 loop is CASSVAGTAYEQYF. The CDR3 DNA is TGTGCCAGCAGCGTAGCCGGAACAGCCTACGAGCAGTACTTC.

The chain recombines TRBV18 with TRBJ2-3; D is unresolved. The CDR3 consists of 14 residues. V lost 6 bases and J lost 5, with 15 bases in between. Germline V CDR1 and CDR2: KGHSH, LQKENI. DNA for the CDR3: TGTGCCAGCTCCCCCAGTCATTTATTAGATACGCAGTATTTT. Translation: CASSPSHLLDTQYF.

The chain combines TRBV28 with TRBJ2-2; tentative D call: TRBD2 (6 bases). The ends were cut back, 6 bases at V and 5 bases at J, with 13 bases in the middle. The CDR3 contains 14 residues. Germline CDR1 MDHEN, CDR2 SYDVKM. CDR3 region: CASRMISGTGELFF. The CDR3 nucleotides read TGTGCCAGCAGAATGATCAGCGGGACCGGGGAGCTGTTTTTT.

CDR3 protein: CASKGWGQGRNIQYF. In DNA, the CDR3 is TGTGCCAGTAAGGGTTGGGGACAGGGAAGAAACATTCAGTACTTC. The chain is built from TRBV19 and TRBJ2-4; 9 bases fit TRBD1. Germline CDR1 LNHDA, CDR2 SQIVND (reference sequence). CDR3 size: 15 residues. Trimming took 7 bases from V and 6 from J; bases not matched to a gene: 10.

This clone was counted only a few times. The rearrangement joins TRBV4-1 to TRBJ2-2; no firm D call. Deletions cut 1 base from V and 7 bases from J, with 16 bases between. The CDR3 covers 16 residues. CDR1 and CDR2 from the germline V gene are MGHRA and YSYEKL. CDR3 in DNA: TGCGCCAGCAGCCAAGTAAATTTTCTGAGTGGCGGGGAGCTGTTTTTT. Translation gives CASSQVNFLSGGELFF.